The 25 T cell receptor beta chains listed next were all sequenced from one sample in a study of response to subunit inactivated influenza vaccine. TCRdb re-analysed the RT-PCR reads in MiXCR, keeping a single row per CDR3 protein. This table holds about 500,000 distinct CDR3 sequences, about 15% found once. The source material was CD4+ T cells sorted from PBMCs, sampled roughly 24 months after vaccination. The source of these receptors is a man aged 45 to 70 who received an inactivated influenza vaccine.

The chain employs TRBV27 and TRBJ1-2, with D perhaps TRBD1 (5 bases). The CDR3 is made up of 14 amino acids. Trimming pared 2 bases from V and 8 bases from J, leaving 15 bases between. Germline V gene lookup returns CDR1 MNHEY and CDR2 SMNVEV (reference sequence). The CDR3 DNA follows: TGTGCCAGCAGTTTAAATCTGGGGGTGGGGGGCTACACCTTC. It codes for CASSLNLGVGGYTF.

This clonotype was found a few times. The V gene is TRBV20-1, the J gene TRBJ2-7; either TRBD1 or TRBD2 may supply D (6 bases each). Looked up from germline, CDR1 is DFQATT and CDR2 is SNEGSKA (reference sequence). CDR3 length equals 15 residues. Trimming pared 6 bases from V and 2 bases from J, leaving 20 bases between. The CDR3: CSATRGGGSTYEQYF. CDR3 coding DNA: TGCAGTGCCACGCGAGGAGGGGGGAGCACCTACGAGCAGTACTTC.

In its sample, this clonotype was seen once. V is TRBV7-9 and J is TRBJ2-7, with D unclear. V lost 1 base to trimming and J lost 2 bases, with 12 bases between them. Germline CDR1 SEHNR, CDR2 FQNEAQ (reference sequence). The CDR3 consists of 15 residues. The CDR3: CASSLERITPYEQYF. CDR3 coding DNA: TGTGCCAGCAGCTTAGAACGGATTACGCCCTACGAGCAGTACTTC.

This clonotype has more than one count but fewer than ten. The chain combines TRBV11-1 with TRBJ2-7, with a weak D call TRBD2 (6 bases). Trimming pared 1 base from V and 1 base from J, leaving 14 bases between. The germline CDR1 and CDR2 sequences are SGHAT and FQDESV (reference sequence). CDR3 size: 16 residues. CDR3 coding DNA: TGTGCCAGCAGCTTAGGCGCTAGCGCCCTTTCCTACGAGCAGTACTTC. The encoded protein is CASSLGASALSYEQYF.

The chain carries TRBV2 and TRBJ2-6; TRBD1 matches 8 bases. This CDR3 spans 16 amino acids. Trimming cost V 7 bases and J 0 bases; bases outside gene matches: 5. CDR1 and CDR2 (germline): SNHLY, FYNNEI. The CDR3 protein is CASIRDRSSGANVLTF. CDR3 bases: TGTGCCAGCATCCGGGACAGGAGCTCTGGGGCCAACGTCCTGACTTTC. Full variable domain (missing parts from reference TRBV2 and TRBJ2-6): EPEVTQTPSHQVTQMGQEVILRCVPISNHLYFYWYRQILGQKVEFLVSFYNNEISEKSEIFDDQFSVERPDGSNFTLKIRSTKLEDSAMYFCASIRDRSSGANVLTFGAGSRLTVL.

This chain links TRBV5-1 with TRBJ2-1; weak D call: TRBD1 (6 bases). V gave up 0 bases and J gave up 3 bases, with 13 bases separating them. The germline gives CDR1 SGHRS, CDR2 YFSETQ. The CDR3 contains 16 residues. The CDR3 region is CASSLVRDMNYNEQFF. CDR3 DNA sequence: TGCGCCAGCAGCTTGGTCCGGGACATGAACTACAATGAGCAGTTCTTC.

This clonotype showed up just once. The rearrangement links TRBV20-1 to TRBJ2-1, with D possibly being TRBD2 (7 bases). The V gene's germline CDR1 is DFQATT and CDR2 SNEGSKA (reference sequence). The CDR3 extends over 13 amino acids. In DNA, the CDR3 is TGCAGCCCCTCTAGGGGGGGCAGGAATGAGCAGTTCTTC. Translating gives CSPSRGGRNEQFF.

V gene TRBV7-9 combines with J gene TRBJ2-3; D possibly corresponds to TRBD1 (6 bases). CDR3 size: 16 residues. Germline V gives CDR1 SEHNR, CDR2 FQNEAQ (reference sequence). V lost 5 bases, J lost 3 bases, and 18 bases lay in between. The CDR3 DNA follows: TGTGCCAGCAGCGAACAGGGTGCCCCGGGTACAGATACGCAGTATTTT. Translating gives CASSEQGAPGTDTQYF. Together with reference TRBV7-9 and TRBJ2-3, the CDR3 gives the full variable domain: DTGVSQNPRHKITKRGQNVTFRCDPISEHNRLYWYRQTLGQGPEFLTYFQNEAQLEKSRLLSDRFSAERPKGSFSTLEIQRTEQGDSAMYLCASSEQGAPGTDTQYFGPGTRLTVL.

At least ten counts were recorded for this clonotype. The chain links TRBV20-1 to TRBJ1-2; 10 nucleotides match TRBD1. Per germline, CDR1 DFQATT and CDR2 SNEGSKA (reference sequence). The CDR3 has 16 residues. V shed 5 bases, J shed 8 bases, and the junction held 17 bases outside the gene matches. The CDR3 nucleotides read TGCAGTGCTCGCAGGGACCCGGGACAGGGGTCTCTCGGCTACACCTTC. It specifies CSARRDPGQGSLGYTF.

This rearrangement joins TRBV9 to TRBJ2-5, with D perhaps TRBD2 (5 bases). Germline V gives CDR1 SGDLS, CDR2 YYNGEE. The CDR3 loop spans 15 amino acids. Trimming took 0 bases from V and 5 from J, leaving 14 bases between them. CDR3 sequence reads: CASSVAASLKETQYF. CDR3 coding DNA: TGTGCCAGCAGCGTAGCGGCTAGCTTGAAGGAGACCCAGTACTTC.

There are a few counts of this clonotype. This rearrangement joins TRBV19 to TRBJ2-7; D is perhaps TRBD2 (6 bases). CDR1 is LNHDA and CDR2 is SQIVND in the germline V gene (reference sequence). The CDR3 runs to 15 residues. Between the trimmed V and J ends, which lost 8 bases and 4 bases, there was a span of 21 bases. The DNA of the CDR3 is TGTGCCAGTGTCGAGGGTTCGGGGGAAGGTTACGAGCAGTACTTC. It codes for CASVEGSGEGYEQYF.

This clonotype was counted only a few times. V usage is TRBV6-1 and J usage is TRBJ1-2, with TRBD1 identical over 7 bases. V was pared by 6 bases and J by 7 bases, with 11 bases of the junction left unmatched. The CDR3 has 14 amino acids. Germline lookup yields CDR1 MNHNS and CDR2 SASEGT. CDR3 sequence (DNA): TGTGCCAGCAGCCCCGACAGGGTTCGGAGTGGCTACACCTTC. Its translation: CASSPDRVRSGYTF.

The chain employs TRBV30 and TRBJ2-3; D tentatively fits TRBD1 or TRBD2 (5 bases each). CDR1 is GTSNPN, CDR2 SVGIG, per germline (reference sequence). Trimming left V 2 bases short and J 0 bases short, with 12 bases between. This CDR3 has 15 residues. The CDR3 here is CAWSPKGPSTDTQYF. The DNA for the CDR3 is TGTGCCTGGAGTCCCAAGGGACCCAGCACAGATACGCAGTATTTT.

This clonotype has a count of ten or more. The chain links TRBV5-1 to TRBJ2-1, with 14 nucleotides matching TRBD2. Germline CDR1 and CDR2: SGHRS and YFSETQ. V lost 4 bases and J lost 7; bases outside the gene matches: 4. The CDR3 runs to 15 residues. CDR3 sequence: CASSQRTSGGNEQFF. CDR3 bases: TGCGCCAGCAGCCAACGGACTAGCGGGGGGAATGAGCAGTTCTTC.

The CDR3 protein is CSARDHGTPYNEQFF. As DNA, the CDR3 is TGCAGTGCTAGAGATCATGGGACTCCATACAATGAGCAGTTCTTC. V gene TRBV20-1 combines with J gene TRBJ2-1; TRBD2 is a possible D gene (6 bases). The germline V and J ends were trimmed by 0 bases and 4 bases, with 13 bases remaining between them. Germline V gene lookup returns CDR1 DFQATT and CDR2 SNEGSKA (reference sequence). The CDR3 extends over 15 amino acids.

V gene TRBV4-1 combines with J gene TRBJ2-7; 8 nucleotides match TRBD1. The V and J ends lost 4 bases and 4 bases, in that order; junction bases with no gene match: 9. The CDR3 has 15 residues. Per germline, CDR1 MGHRA and CDR2 YSYEKL. CDR3 sequence (DNA): TGCGCCAGCAGCCTCCTCCGGACAGGGCCTTACGAGCAGTACTTC. This encodes CASSLLRTGPYEQYF.

This clonotype was seen a few times. In DNA form, the CDR3 reads TGCGCCAGCAGCGACCGGGACAGCACCTACGAGCAGTACTTC. Translated: CASSDRDSTYEQYF. The J gene is TRBJ2-7, the V gene TRBV5-1; 7 positions match TRBD1. V was clipped by 4 bases and J by 2 bases; unmatched bases: 6. CDR1 and CDR2 from the germline V gene are SGHRS and YFSETQ. This CDR3 region has 14 residues.

This clonotype was seen more than once but under ten times. The CDR3 sequence is CASSLEGAHTGELFF. The CDR3 DNA reads as TGCGCCAGCAGCTTGGAGGGGGCTCACACCGGGGAGCTGTTTTTT. The chain has TRBV5-1 and TRBJ2-2, with TRBD1 matching 7 bases. CDR3 length equals 15 residues. V was pared by 0 bases and J by 3 bases, with 2 bases of the junction left unmatched. Per the germline V gene, CDR1 is SGHRS and CDR2 is YFSETQ.

The rearrangement joins TRBV20-1 to TRBJ2-5; D uncertain. The CDR3 totals 12 residues. The germline V gene encodes CDR1 DFQATT and CDR2 SNEGSKA (reference sequence). V dropped 0 bases and J dropped 5 bases, with 7 bases sitting between them. CDR3 sequence: CSARDSLETQYF. The CDR3 nucleotides are TGCAGTGCTAGAGATTCTCTGGAGACCCAGTACTTC.

The genes are TRBV5-1 and TRBJ2-2; TRBD1 matches at 8 bases. The CDR3 extends over 13 amino acids. Germline loops: CDR1 SGHRS, CDR2 YFSETQ. J was trimmed by 9 bases and V by 4 bases; bases with no gene match: 5. The CDR3 bases are TGCGCCAGCAGCATCGACAGGGGTTGGGAGCTGTTTTTT. This sequence encodes CASSIDRGWELFF.

In this sample, this clonotype turned up a few times. The J gene is TRBJ2-7, the V gene TRBV7-9, with D perhaps TRBD2 (5 bases). Per germline, CDR1 SEHNR and CDR2 FQNEAQ (reference sequence). The V gene lost 5 bases and the J gene lost 3 bases, with 11 bases spanning the gap. The length of the CDR3 is 13 residues. The chain's CDR3 is CASSVDSVYEQYF. CDR3 nucleotides: TGTGCCAGCAGCGTGGACTCAGTCTACGAGCAGTACTTC.

CDR3 sequence reads: CSARDGGGRTGELFF. The CDR3 nucleotides read TGCAGTGCTAGAGATGGCGGGGGCCGGACCGGGGAGCTGTTTTTT. The chain employs TRBV20-1 and TRBJ2-2; D is possibly TRBD2 (7 bases). V lost 0 bases to trimming and J lost 5 bases, with 13 bases between them. This CDR3 contains 15 residues. Germline assignment: CDR1 DFQATT and CDR2 SNEGSKA (reference sequence).

This clonotype has only a few counts. This chain uses TRBV3-1 with TRBJ1-1; D call uncertain. The CDR3 is made up of 14 amino acids. Germline lookup yields CDR1 LGHDT and CDR2 YNNKEL (reference sequence). The germline V and J ends were trimmed by 0 bases and 2 bases, with 7 bases remaining between them. Written as DNA, the CDR3 is TGTGCCAGCAGCCAAGATCCGGGTAACACTGAAGCTTTCTTT. This gives the protein CASSQDPGNTEAFF.

The chain links TRBV9 to TRBJ2-5; 11 bases agree with TRBD2. Germline CDR1 is SGDLS and CDR2 is YYNGEE. V gave up 4 bases and J gave up 2 bases; unmatched junction bases: 7. The CDR3 extends over 16 amino acids. The DNA of the CDR3 is TGTGCCAGCAGCACCTCCGGGACTAGCGGACAAGAGACCCAGTACTTC. It encodes CASSTSGTSGQETQYF. Full variable domain (outside the CDR3, taken from reference TRBV9 and TRBJ2-5): DSGVTQTPKHLITATGQRVTLRCSPRSGDLSVYWYQQSLDQGLQFLIQYYNGEERAKGNILERFSAQQFPDLHSELNLSSLELGDSALYFCASSTSGTSGQETQYFGPGTRLLVL.

This clonotype was detected a few times. V gene TRBV5-5 combines with J gene TRBJ1-2; D possibly corresponds to TRBD1 (6 bases). The CDR3 spans 15 residues. V lost 4 bases, J lost 6 bases, and 19 bases lay in between. Looked up from germline, CDR1 is SGHKS and CDR2 is YYEKEE (reference sequence). The CDR3 protein is CASSPGGGLSDGYTF. The CDR3, as DNA: TGTGCCAGCAGCCCGGGGGGCGGACTAAGTGATGGCTACACCTTC.